This entry is about one T cell receptor (beta chain). CDR1 and CDR2 from the germline V gene are SGHDT and YYEEEE. The CDR3 length is 13 residues. The V end was cut by 2 bases, the J end by 2 bases, with 7 bases between. These data originate in a study of OX40 agonist ivuxolimab in advanced cancers. Study summary: Aged about 23 to 80 with a mean of approximately 57 years, they were about 83% male. Patients with prior anti-PD-1, anti-PD-L1 or anti-CTLA-4 therapy were eligible; 35% to 45% had some.

Only in-frame clones appear in the TCRdb table, and some are missing; sequencing was by immunoSEQ multiplex PCR. In the table there are about 19,000 clones, 60% to 85% of which are singletons. Here the sequenced sample was CD4+ or CD8+ T cells sorted from blood, taken in a trial of the OX40 agonist ivuxolimab. V usage is TRBV5-6 and J usage is TRBJ1-1, with D possibly TRBD1 on 6 matching bases. The TCR was taken from an adult with an advanced solid tumor such as melanoma, head and neck, liver or kidney cancer. CDR3 in DNA: TGTGCCAGCAGCTTCGGGGGCAACACTGAAGCTTTCTTT. Its protein is CASSFGGNTEAFF.